The subject of this entry is one T cell receptor (beta chain). These data originate in a study of T cell changes during pregnancy in multiple sclerosis. Germline lookup yields CDR1 SGHNT and CDR2 YYREEE (reference sequence). The CDR3 runs to 14 residues. V lost 3 bases, J lost 3 bases, and 13 bases lay in between. Using immunoSEQ multiplex PCR, the repertoire was profiled, and TCRdb retains in-frame clones only, with some absent. Of tens of thousands of clones in the sample, approximately 93% were seen once. This chain connects TRBV5-4 to TRBJ2-7; D is possibly TRBD2 (6 bases). Sequencing was performed on peripheral blood, taken in the second trimester of pregnancy. This clonotype was sampled from a female donor with multiple sclerosis, enrolled in a pregnancy study. DNA for the CDR3: TGTGCCAGCAGCTACGGAGGGCTAAGCTACGAGCAGTACTTC. Translated, it gives CASSYGGLSYEQYF.